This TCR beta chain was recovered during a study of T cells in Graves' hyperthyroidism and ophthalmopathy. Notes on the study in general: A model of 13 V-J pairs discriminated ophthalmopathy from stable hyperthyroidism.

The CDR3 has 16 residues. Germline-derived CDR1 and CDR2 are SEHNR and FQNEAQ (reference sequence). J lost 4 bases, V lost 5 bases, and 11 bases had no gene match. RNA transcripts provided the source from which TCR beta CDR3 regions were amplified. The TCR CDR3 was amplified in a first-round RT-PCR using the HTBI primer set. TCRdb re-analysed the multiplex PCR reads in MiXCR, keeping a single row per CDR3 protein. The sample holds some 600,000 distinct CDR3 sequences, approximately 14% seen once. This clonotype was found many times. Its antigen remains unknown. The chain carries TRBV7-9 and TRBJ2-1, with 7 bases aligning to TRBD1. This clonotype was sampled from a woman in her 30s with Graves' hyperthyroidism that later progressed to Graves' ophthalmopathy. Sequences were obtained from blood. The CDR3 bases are TGTGCCAGCAGCCCAACCGGGACAGCGCAGTACAATGAGCAGTTCTTC. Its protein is CASSPTGTAQYNEQFF.